The T cell receptor (beta chain) described here comes from a study of CD4 and CD8 cells across lung adenocarcinoma regions. CDR3 length: 14 amino acids. CDR1 and CDR2 from the germline V gene are MNHNS and SASEGT. Donors had localized lung adenocarcinoma, a non-small cell lung cancer. Via MiXCR, TCRdb re-called the PCR reads, giving one row per CDR3 protein. The sample has around 18,000 distinct CDR3 sequences, about 53% seen once. The sample taken for sequencing was CD8+ T cells from the margin of a lung tumor. This sequence was found in a male donor with lung adenocarcinoma. The CD4 and CD8 labels of this study may be unreliable. The genes are TRBV6-1 and TRBJ2-1, with 7 positions matching TRBD1. The last part of the DNA fits TRBJ2-3 better; the J call may be wrong. The CDR3, as DNA: TGTGCGGGCAGAGGGGGCAGTGACCAAGAGACCCAGTATTTT. Translated, it gives CAGRGGSDQETQYF.